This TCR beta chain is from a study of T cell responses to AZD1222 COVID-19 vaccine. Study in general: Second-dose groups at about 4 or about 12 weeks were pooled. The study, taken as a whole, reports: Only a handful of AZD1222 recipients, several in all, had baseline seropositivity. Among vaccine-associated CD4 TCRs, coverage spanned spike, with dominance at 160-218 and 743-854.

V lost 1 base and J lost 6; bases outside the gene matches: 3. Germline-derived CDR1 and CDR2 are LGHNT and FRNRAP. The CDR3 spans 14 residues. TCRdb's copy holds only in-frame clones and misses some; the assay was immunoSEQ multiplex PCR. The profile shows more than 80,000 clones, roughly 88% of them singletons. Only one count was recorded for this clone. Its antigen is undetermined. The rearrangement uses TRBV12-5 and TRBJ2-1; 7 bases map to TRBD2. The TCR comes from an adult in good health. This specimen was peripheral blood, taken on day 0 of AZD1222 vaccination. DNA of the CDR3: TGTGCTAGTGGTTTGGACGGGACTATCAATGAGCAGTTCTTC. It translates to CASGLDGTINEQFF.